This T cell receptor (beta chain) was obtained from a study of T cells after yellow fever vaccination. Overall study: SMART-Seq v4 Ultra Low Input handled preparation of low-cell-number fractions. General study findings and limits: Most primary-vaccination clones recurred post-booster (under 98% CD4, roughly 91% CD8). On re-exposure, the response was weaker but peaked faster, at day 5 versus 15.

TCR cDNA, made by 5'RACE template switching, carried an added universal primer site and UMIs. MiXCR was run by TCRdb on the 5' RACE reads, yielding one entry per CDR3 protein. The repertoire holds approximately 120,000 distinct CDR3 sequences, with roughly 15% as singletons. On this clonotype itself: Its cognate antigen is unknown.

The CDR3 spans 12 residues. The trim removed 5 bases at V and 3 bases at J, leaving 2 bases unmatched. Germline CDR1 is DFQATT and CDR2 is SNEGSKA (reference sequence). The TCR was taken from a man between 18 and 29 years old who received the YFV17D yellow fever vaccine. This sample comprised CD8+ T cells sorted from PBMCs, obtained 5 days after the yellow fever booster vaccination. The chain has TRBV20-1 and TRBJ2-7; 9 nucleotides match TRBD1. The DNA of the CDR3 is TGCAGTGCTCCGGGACAGGGCTACGAGCAGTACTTC. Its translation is CSAPGQGYEQYF.